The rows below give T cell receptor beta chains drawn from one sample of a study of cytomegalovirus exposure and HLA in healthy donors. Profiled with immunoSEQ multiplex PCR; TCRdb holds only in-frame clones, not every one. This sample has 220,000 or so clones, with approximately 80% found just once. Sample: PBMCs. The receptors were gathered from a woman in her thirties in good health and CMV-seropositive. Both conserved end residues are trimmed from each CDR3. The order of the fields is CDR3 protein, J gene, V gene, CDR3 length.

CDR3 protein: ASSVDRGKVAF
J gene: TRBJ1-1
V gene: TRBV2
CDR3 length: 11

CDR3 protein: ASSTGTSGRYNEQF
J gene: TRBJ2-1
V gene: TRBV5-4
CDR3 length: 14

CDR3 protein: ASSPGQETQY
J gene: TRBJ2-5
V gene: TRBV7-9
CDR3 length: 10

CDR3 protein: ASSLAIAGEAEQY
J gene: TRBJ2-7
V gene: TRBV7-2
CDR3 length: 13

CDR3 protein: AIGVSSNQPQH
J gene: TRBJ1-5
V gene: TRBV10-3
CDR3 length: 11

CDR3 protein: ASSDAGFDIGNTIY
J gene: TRBJ1-3
V gene: TRBV25-1
CDR3 length: 14

CDR3 protein: ANSALLRGEQF
J gene: TRBJ2-1
V gene: TRBV9
CDR3 length: 11

CDR3 protein: ASGRTAGTDTQY
J gene: TRBJ2-3
V gene: TRBV5-1
CDR3 length: 12

CDR3 protein: ASSQVGLGTYNEQF
J gene: TRBJ2-1
V gene: TRBV4-1
CDR3 length: 14

CDR3 protein: ASSLAGAWGETQY
J gene: TRBJ2-5
V gene: TRBV7-7
CDR3 length: 13

CDR3 protein: ASSLAALENGYT
J gene: TRBJ1-2
V gene: TRBV7-6
CDR3 length: 12

CDR3 protein: AWISRDRDWGGYT
J gene: TRBJ1-2
V gene: TRBV30
CDR3 length: 13

CDR3 protein: SVDRSGQGEETQY
J gene: TRBJ2-5
V gene: TRBV29-1
CDR3 length: 13

CDR3 protein: ASSGGTSGSPDEQF
J gene: TRBJ2-1
V gene: TRBV5-1
CDR3 length: 14

CDR3 protein: ASSYRRAGQETQY
J gene: TRBJ2-5
V gene: TRBV5-6
CDR3 length: 13

CDR3 protein: ASSLAFSEKLF
J gene: TRBJ1-4
V gene: TRBV7-9
CDR3 length: 11

CDR3 protein: ASSFLTTGPYEQY
J gene: TRBJ2-7
V gene: TRBV5-1
CDR3 length: 13

CDR3 protein: ASSPGRGELSYEQY
J gene: TRBJ2-7
V gene: TRBV4-1
CDR3 length: 14

CDR3 protein: AWSAGISYEQY
J gene: TRBJ2-7
V gene: TRBV30
CDR3 length: 11

CDR3 protein: ASSLGLGGFNQPQH
J gene: TRBJ1-5
V gene: TRBV5-1
CDR3 length: 14

CDR3 protein: ASSPQGSYYGYT
J gene: TRBJ1-2
V gene: TRBV18
CDR3 length: 12

CDR3 protein: SVEDWGRGRVNTEAF
J gene: TRBJ1-1
V gene: TRBV29-1
CDR3 length: 15

CDR3 protein: ASSQDLVNRGYGYT
J gene: TRBJ1-2
V gene: TRBV4-3
CDR3 length: 14

CDR3 protein: ASSPTDANEQF
J gene: TRBJ2-1
V gene: TRBV18
CDR3 length: 11

CDR3 protein: ASSYNGGEQF
J gene: TRBJ2-1
V gene: TRBV5-1
CDR3 length: 10

CDR3 protein: TSSQISGIPYEQY
J gene: TRBJ2-7
V gene: TRBV1
CDR3 length: 13

CDR3 protein: ASSLGASGKNEQF
J gene: TRBJ2-1
V gene: TRBV28
CDR3 length: 13

CDR3 protein: AISEGRVNTEAF
J gene: TRBJ1-1
V gene: TRBV10-3
CDR3 length: 12

CDR3 protein: ASSIGTSGGSEQY
J gene: TRBJ2-7
V gene: TRBV19
CDR3 length: 13

CDR3 protein: ASRGGTEGATQH
J gene: TRBJ1-5
V gene: TRBV2
CDR3 length: 12

CDR3 protein: ASSPDRERAF
J gene: TRBJ1-1
V gene: TRBV10-1
CDR3 length: 10

CDR3 protein: ASSLGIGASSGNTIY
J gene: TRBJ1-3
V gene: TRBV5-6
CDR3 length: 15

CDR3 protein: ASSLGPNRLRSNQPQH
J gene: TRBJ1-5
V gene: TRBV7-9
CDR3 length: 16

CDR3 protein: ASSRGGQGYEQY
J gene: TRBJ2-7
V gene: TRBV6-5
CDR3 length: 12

CDR3 protein: AWNRNTEAF
J gene: TRBJ1-1
V gene: TRBV30
CDR3 length: 9

CDR3 protein: ASSGQQGYGYT
J gene: TRBJ1-2
V gene: TRBV11-3
CDR3 length: 11

CDR3 protein: ASSLALAGRSSYEQY
J gene: TRBJ2-7
V gene: TRBV11-3
CDR3 length: 15

CDR3 protein: AWSVEGPGAF
J gene: TRBJ1-1
V gene: TRBV30
CDR3 length: 10

CDR3 protein: ASSRGQASSYEQY
J gene: TRBJ2-7
V gene: TRBV6-6
CDR3 length: 13

CDR3 protein: ASSESRWTGGSYNEQF
J gene: TRBJ2-1
V gene: TRBV25-1
CDR3 length: 16

CDR3 protein: SASVETQY
J gene: TRBJ2-5
V gene: TRBV29-1
CDR3 length: 8

CDR3 protein: AWTGQGAQNIQY
J gene: TRBJ2-4
V gene: TRBV30
CDR3 length: 12

CDR3 protein: SAKQGFEQY
J gene: NA
V gene: TRBV29-1
CDR3 length: 9

CDR3 protein: ASSYSGTSDSYEQY
J gene: TRBJ2-7
V gene: TRBV6-5
CDR3 length: 14

CDR3 protein: ASSLGQSNQPQH
J gene: TRBJ1-5
V gene: TRBV7-8
CDR3 length: 12

CDR3 protein: ASTITGPGELF
J gene: TRBJ2-2
V gene: TRBV5-1
CDR3 length: 11